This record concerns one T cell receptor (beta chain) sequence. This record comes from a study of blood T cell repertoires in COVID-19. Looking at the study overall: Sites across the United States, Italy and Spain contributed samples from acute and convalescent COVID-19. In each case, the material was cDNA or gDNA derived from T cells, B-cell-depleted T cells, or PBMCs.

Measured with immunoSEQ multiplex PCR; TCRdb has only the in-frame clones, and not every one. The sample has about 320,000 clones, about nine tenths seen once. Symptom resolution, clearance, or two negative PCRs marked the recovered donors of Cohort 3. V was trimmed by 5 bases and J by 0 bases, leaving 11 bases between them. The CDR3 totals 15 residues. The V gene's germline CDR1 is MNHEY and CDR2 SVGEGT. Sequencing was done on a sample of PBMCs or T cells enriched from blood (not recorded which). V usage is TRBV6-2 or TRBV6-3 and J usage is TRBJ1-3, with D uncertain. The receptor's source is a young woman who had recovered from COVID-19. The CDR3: CASSPEMNSGNTIYF. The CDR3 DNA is TGTGCCAGCAGTCCCGAGATGAACTCTGGAAACACCATATATTTT.